Presented here are 17 T cell receptor beta chains from one specimen sequenced in a study of control samples from healthy donors and cancer patients. Here immunoSEQ multiplex PCR was the method, and the copy in TCRdb shows in-frame clones only, minus some. The sample includes some 100,000 clones, around 89% seen only once; the top ten take approximately 8.4%. The sequencing sample was made of blood. The receptors stem from a man aged 25-45 years in good health.

There are a few counts of this clone. The V gene is TRBV2, the J gene TRBJ1-2, with D unclear. With 2 bases removed from V and 11 bases from J, the gap between germline ends came to 9 bases. The CDR3 sequence is 11 residues long. Germline V lookup: CDR1 SNHLY, CDR2 FYNNEI. The CDR3 DNA is TGTGCCAGCAGTGAACAACGGTTATACACCTTC. Protein sequence: CASSEQRLYTF.

The chain has TRBV5-6 and TRBJ1-5; D uncertain. The CDR3 has 14 residues. V lost 4 bases to trimming and J lost 3 bases, with 11 bases between them. Per the germline V gene, CDR1 is SGHDT and CDR2 is YYEEEE. DNA for the CDR3: TGTGCCAGCAGCCCATCCAGATCCAATCAGCCCCAGCATTTT. It encodes CASSPSRSNQPQHF.

The chain links TRBV14 to TRBJ2-4; D remains unclear. CDR3 length: 15 residues. Trimming cost V 3 bases and J 6 bases, with 15 bases left between them. Looked up from germline, CDR1 is SGHDN and CDR2 is FVKESK. CDR3 DNA: TGTGCCAGCAGCCATAATACCCGGGCTGTAAACATTCAGTACTTC. Protein product: CASSHNTRAVNIQYF.

The CDR3: CASGKGAGEYGYTF. The CDR3 DNA reads TGTGCCAGCGGAAAGGGCGCGGGGGAGTATGGCTACACCTTC. This rearrangement joins TRBV3-1 (or the pseudogene TRBV3-2) to TRBJ1-2, with a possible D match to TRBD1 (5 bases). With 8 bases removed from V and 5 bases from J, the gap between germline ends came to 18 bases. The CDR3 spans 14 residues. Germline CDR1 reads LGHDT; CDR2 reads YNNKEL (reference sequence).

The chain carries TRBV3-1 (or the pseudogene TRBV3-2) and TRBJ1-6, with 7 bases that match TRBD1. With V trimmed by 4 bases and J by 7 bases, 10 bases remained unmatched. Germline CDR1 reads LGHDT; CDR2 reads YNNKEL (reference sequence). The CDR3 has 16 amino acids. CDR3 bases: TGTGCCAGCAGCCCGACGCGACAGGGAAACAATTCACCCCTCCACTTT. It encodes CASSPTRQGNNSPLHF.

CDR3 DNA sequence: TGTGCCAGCAGCCGGGGAGGAGATAATTCACCCCTCCACTTT. Its protein product is CASSRGGDNSPLHF. The chain recombines TRBV5-4 with TRBJ1-6; D ambiguous. Germline CDR1 and CDR2: SGHNT and YYREEE (reference sequence). The CDR3 sequence is 14 residues long. The ends were cut back, 4 bases at V and 5 bases at J, with 10 bases in the middle.

The chain carries TRBV5-4 and TRBJ2-5, with TRBD1 identical over 7 bases. CDR1 SGHNT and CDR2 YYREEE come from the germline V gene (reference sequence). Losses at the gene ends were 5 bases for V and 4 bases for J; bases not matched to a gene: 8. CDR3 length equals 14 residues. The CDR3 here is CASRLRGGLETQYF. The CDR3 DNA follows: TGTGCCAGCAGACTGAGAGGGGGCTTAGAGACCCAGTACTTC.

The chain joins TRBV7-8 to TRBJ2-1; 10 positions match TRBD2. J was trimmed by 5 bases and V by 6 bases; bases with no gene match: 13. The CDR3 spans 17 residues. Germline V lookup: CDR1 SGHVS, CDR2 FQNEAQ. DNA for the CDR3: TGTGCCAGCAGGAATAGGGGGCTAGCGGGGGCTAACAATGAGCAGTTCTTC. Translation gives CASRNRGLAGANNEQFF.

The chain has TRBV5-4 and TRBJ1-2; D is unclear. The CDR3 is 13 amino acids. Germline-derived CDR1 and CDR2 are SGHNT and YYREEE (reference sequence). The V gene lost 2 bases and the J gene lost 1 base, with 6 bases spanning the gap. The CDR3 sequence is CASSFADNYGYTF. CDR3 DNA sequence: TGTGCCAGCAGCTTTGCGGATAACTATGGCTACACCTTC.

The V and J genes are TRBV9 and TRBJ1-3, with 8 bases lining up with TRBD1. V lost 4 bases and J lost 3; bases outside the gene matches: 9. Germline V gene sequence: CDR1 SGDLS, CDR2 YYNGEE. CDR3 size: 16 residues. The DNA for the CDR3 is TGTGCCAGCAGCCCCCGACAGGGGTACCGTGGAAACACCATATATTTT. Protein product: CASSPRQGYRGNTIYF.

This chain links TRBV12-3 or TRBV12-4 with TRBJ1-3; D is uncertain. The length of the CDR3 is 13 residues. V shed 2 bases and J shed 4 bases, with 6 bases lying between them. CDR3 nucleotides: TGTGCCAGCAGTTTAACAGAAGGAAACACCATATATTTT. Translating gives CASSLTEGNTIYF.

V is TRBV6-5 and J is TRBJ2-7, with a possible D match to TRBD2 (6 bases). Trimming removed 5 bases at V and 6 bases at J, with 8 bases between. Germline assignment: CDR1 MNHEY and CDR2 SVGAGI. The CDR3 is made up of 11 amino acids. The CDR3 nucleotides read TGTGCCAGCAGTAAGGGACTCGAGCAGTACTTC. Translation: CASSKGLEQYF.

The chain employs TRBV7-9 and TRBJ2-5; weak D call: TRBD1 (6 bases). There are 14 residues in the CDR3. In germline, CDR1 is SEHNR, CDR2 FQNEAQ (reference sequence). The V end lost 5 bases, the J end lost 3 bases, and 13 bases lay between the germline ends. The CDR3 DNA reads TGTGCCAGCAGCCAGGGGACAACCAAAGAGACCCAGTACTTC. Protein product: CASSQGTTKETQYF.

This clone was seen only a few times. This chain links TRBV7-2 with TRBJ1-3, with a tentative D call TRBD1 (5 bases). CDR3 size: 16 residues. Per the germline V gene, CDR1 is SGHTA and CDR2 is FQGNSA. Trimming shortened V by 3 bases and J by 4 bases, and 16 bases separated the two germline ends. The CDR3 region has the DNA TGTGCCAGCAGCTTTTTATCAGGGACTGTAGGAAACACCATATATTTT. This codes for CASSFLSGTVGNTIYF.

This chain connects TRBV7-9 to TRBJ1-1, with unresolved D. V dropped 5 bases and J dropped 0 bases, with 13 bases sitting between them. The CDR3 runs 15 residues. Germline CDR1 and CDR2: SEHNR and FQNEAQ (reference sequence). This CDR3 is CASSPAQSMNTEAFF. CDR3 bases: TGTGCCAGCAGCCCAGCCCAGTCCATGAACACTGAAGCTTTCTTT.

The V and J genes are TRBV5-4 and TRBJ1-2, with 7 nucleotides matching TRBD1. Germline V lookup: CDR1 SGHNT, CDR2 YYREEE (reference sequence). V lost 0 bases to trimming and J lost 8 bases; unmatched junction nucleotides: 13. This CDR3 is built from 16 residues. CDR3 sequence (DNA): TGTGCCAGCAGCTTGGGTCTTGGGACAGTCGATGGGGGCTACACCTTC. Translating it yields CASSLGLGTVDGGYTF.

The gene calls are TRBV28 and TRBJ1-6; 8 nucleotides agree with TRBD1. Germline CDR1 reads MDHEN; CDR2 reads SYDVKM. The CDR3 runs to 14 residues. Trimming removed 3 bases from V and 10 bases from J; junction bases left unmatched: 5. The CDR3 nucleotides read TGTGCCAGCAGTTTGGACAGGGTAGGCTCACCCCTCCACTTT. As protein: CASSLDRVGSPLHF.